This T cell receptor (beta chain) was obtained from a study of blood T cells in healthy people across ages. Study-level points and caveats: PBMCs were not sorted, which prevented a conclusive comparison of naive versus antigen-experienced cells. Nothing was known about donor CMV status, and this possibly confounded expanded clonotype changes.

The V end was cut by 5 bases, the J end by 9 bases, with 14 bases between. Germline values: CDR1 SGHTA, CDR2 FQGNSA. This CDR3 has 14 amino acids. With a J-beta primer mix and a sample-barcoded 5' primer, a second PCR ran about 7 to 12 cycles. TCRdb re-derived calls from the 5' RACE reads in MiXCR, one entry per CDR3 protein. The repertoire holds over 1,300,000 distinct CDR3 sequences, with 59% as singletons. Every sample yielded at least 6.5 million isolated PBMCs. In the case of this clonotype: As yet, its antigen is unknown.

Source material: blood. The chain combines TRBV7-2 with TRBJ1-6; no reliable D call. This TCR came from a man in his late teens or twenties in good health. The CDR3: CASSKRTEFSPLHF. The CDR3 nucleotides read TGTGCCAGCAGCAAACGGACGGAATTTTCACCCCTCCACTTT.